These 32 T cell receptor beta chains share one sample of origin, sequenced in a study of cytomegalovirus exposure and HLA in healthy donors. The PCR had 60 Vbeta and 13 Jbeta primers. TCRdb's copy holds only in-frame clones and misses some; the assay was immunoSEQ multiplex PCR. The sample has about 160,000 clones. Sequencing input: PBMCs. The receptors shown here come from a man aged 25 to 40 in good health and CMV-seronegative.

The chain recombines TRBV11-3 with TRBJ2-5; 13 bases are a match to TRBD2. Trimming at V came to 0 bases and at J to 2 bases, leaving 9 bases not matched to a gene. The germline V gene has CDR1 SGHNT and CDR2 YENEEA. The CDR3 covers 19 residues. The CDR3 protein is CASSLDRWTSGSEQETQYF. The CDR3 DNA sequence: TGTGCCAGCAGCTTAGATAGGTGGACTAGCGGGAGTGAGCAAGAGACCCAGTACTTC.

This chain connects TRBV7-9 to TRBJ1-2, with a possible D match to TRBD1 (6 bases). Deletions cut 2 bases from V and 8 bases from J, with 12 bases between. Germline V gene lookup returns CDR1 SEHNR and CDR2 FQNEAQ (reference sequence). The CDR3 is made up of 13 amino acids. The CDR3 DNA follows: TGTGCCAGCAGCTTAAATGGGGGGGGCGGCTACACCTTC. It is translated as CASSLNGGGGYTF.

The gene calls are TRBV11-3 and TRBJ2-2, with D uncertain. Germline V gene data show CDR1 as SGHNT and CDR2 as YENEEA. The CDR3 is 14 residues long. V was trimmed by 2 bases and J by 1 base, leaving 5 bases between them. The CDR3 here is CASSLNRNTGELFF. The CDR3 DNA follows: TGTGCCAGCAGCTTAAACAGGAACACCGGGGAGCTGTTTTTT. Supplemented by reference TRBV11-3 and TRBJ2-2, the full variable domain reads EAGVVQSPRYKIIEKKQPVAFWCNPISGHNTLYWYLQNLGQGPELLIRYENEEAVDDSQLPKDRFSAERLKGVDSTLKIQPAELGDSAVYLCASSLNRNTGELFFGEGSRLTVL.

The gene calls are TRBV6-5 and TRBJ2-1; no clear D. Trimming stripped 2 bases from V and 6 bases from J, with 17 bases between. CDR1 and CDR2 from the germline V gene are MNHEY and SVGAGI. CDR3 length equals 16 residues. The DNA for the CDR3 is TGTGCCAGCAGTTACGAAAAAGCGTGGGTCGGCAATGAGCAGTTCTTC. It encodes CASSYEKAWVGNEQFF.

V is TRBV11-3 and J is TRBJ1-2, with TRBD1 matching 8 bases. This CDR3 has 13 amino acids. The germline V gene encodes CDR1 SGHNT and CDR2 YENEEA. Trimming removed 5 bases from V and 6 bases from J; junction bases left unmatched: 5. This chain's CDR3 is CASSEDRDDGYTF. For the CDR3, the DNA is TGTGCCAGCAGCGAGGACAGGGATGATGGCTACACCTTC.

V gene TRBV7-2 combines with J gene TRBJ2-2, with 7 bases fitting TRBD1. Germline CDR1 reads SGHTA; CDR2 reads FQGNSA. The CDR3 runs 14 residues. Trimming at V came to 6 bases and at J to 6 bases, leaving 7 bases not matched to a gene. The CDR3 spells CASRGQPTAGELFF. CDR3 bases: TGTGCCAGCAGGGGACAGCCCACGGCCGGGGAGCTGTTTTTT.

V gene TRBV9 combines with J gene TRBJ1-5; no definite D call. Germline CDR1 is SGDLS and CDR2 is YYNGEE. V gave up 0 bases and J gave up 4 bases, with 5 bases separating them. The CDR3 spans 13 residues. As DNA, the CDR3 is TGTGCCAGCAGCGTAGGTCTGAATCAGCCCCAGCATTTT. The encoded protein is CASSVGLNQPQHF. The full variable domain, its missing parts supplied by reference TRBV9 and TRBJ1-5, is DSGVTQTPKHLITATGQRVTLRCSPRSGDLSVYWYQQSLDQGLQFLIQYYNGEERAKGNILERFSAQQFPDLHSELNLSSLELGDSALYFCASSVGLNQPQHFGDGTRLSIL.

This rearrangement joins TRBV12-2 to TRBJ1-5; the D call of TRBD1 is as the table states it, not checked on the DNA. TRBV12-2 is tagged as a pseudogene. The CDR3 loop spans 16 amino acids. The CDR3 coding sequence is TGTGCAAGTCGCTTAGCGCTGGGACAGGGGAATCAGCCCCAGCATTTT. It is translated as CASRLALGQGNQPQHF.

The chain carries TRBV27 and TRBJ2-7; 7 bases are a match to TRBD2. Germline V gene data show CDR1 as MNHEY and CDR2 as SMNVEV (reference sequence). The V segment lost 2 bases and the J segment 0 bases; nucleotides outside the gene matches: 4. This CDR3 has 15 residues. CDR3 protein: CASSLQGGSSYEQYF. The CDR3 nucleotides read TGTGCCAGCAGTTTACAGGGCGGGAGCTCCTACGAGCAGTACTTC.

The CDR3 reads CASSPWGQPYEQYF. The CDR3 bases are TGTGCCAGCAGCCCCTGGGGACAGCCCTACGAGCAGTACTTC. This rearrangement joins TRBV5-4 to TRBJ2-7, with 7 bases that match TRBD1. V lost 4 bases to trimming and J lost 2 bases; unmatched junction nucleotides: 6. There are 14 residues in the CDR3. The V gene's germline CDR1 is SGHNT and CDR2 YYREEE (reference sequence).

The chain combines TRBV29-1 with TRBJ2-5; 11 bases agree with TRBD2. The J call may not be correct, given that the DNA end is closer to TRBJ2-7. There are 17 residues in the CDR3. From germline, CDR1 is SQVTM and CDR2 ANQGSEA. Written as DNA, the CDR3 is TGCAGCGGAACCGGGACTAGCGGTTGGGGTGGCTCCTACGAGCAGTACTTC. Translation: CSGTGTSGWGGSYEQYF.

The chain uses TRBV9 and TRBJ1-3; no definite D call. The CDR3 spans 17 residues. From germline, CDR1 is SGDLS and CDR2 YYNGEE. Trimming shortened V by 0 bases and J by 0 bases, and 13 bases separated the two germline ends. CDR3 nucleotides: TGTGCCAGCAGCGTAGGAACAGTTACCTACTCTGGAAACACCATATATTTT. Amino acids: CASSVGTVTYSGNTIYF.

This chain joins TRBV28 and TRBJ1-2; possible D gene TRBD1, 6 bases. The V gene's germline CDR1 is MDHEN and CDR2 SYDVKM. Trimming shortened V by 2 bases and J by 8 bases, and 18 bases separated the two germline ends. This CDR3 spans 15 amino acids. This CDR3 reads CASSLVGRGGPGYTF. Written as DNA, the CDR3 is TGTGCCAGCAGTTTAGTGGGCAGGGGTGGCCCGGGCTACACCTTC.

V and J are TRBV7-9 and TRBJ2-7, with 9 bases identical to TRBD1. Germline CDR1 is SEHNR and CDR2 is FQNEAQ (reference sequence). The ends lost 5 bases at V and 2 bases at J; junction bases unmatched: 7. This CDR3 is 15 amino acids long. CDR3 residues: CASSLGQGITYEQYF. CDR3 coding DNA: TGTGCCAGCAGCCTCGGACAGGGGATCACCTACGAGCAGTACTTC.

The gene calls are TRBV11-3 and TRBJ2-7; D is perhaps TRBD2 (5 bases). V was pared by 1 base and J by 3 bases, with 10 bases between. CDR1 is SGHNT, CDR2 YENEEA, per germline. The CDR3 is 14 amino acids. The CDR3 spells CASSLGRTVYEQYF. CDR3 sequence (DNA): TGTGCCAGCAGCTTAGGCAGGACTGTCTACGAGCAGTACTTC. The variable domain in full, with the rest retrieved from reference TRBV11-3 and TRBJ2-7, is EAGVVQSPRYKIIEKKQPVAFWCNPISGHNTLYWYLQNLGQGPELLIRYENEEAVDDSQLPKDRFSAERLKGVDSTLKIQPAELGDSAVYLCASSLGRTVYEQYFGPGTRLTVT.

J is TRBJ2-1 and V is TRBV10-3, with D possibly being TRBD1 (8 bases). CDR1 is ENHRY and CDR2 is SYGVKD in the germline V gene. This CDR3 has 16 amino acids. V dropped 8 bases and J dropped 3 bases, with 20 bases sitting between them. The DNA of the CDR3 is TGTGCCATCGGGGGGGGCGGGACAGGAGGCTACAATGAGCAGTTCTTC. It codes for CAIGGGGTGGYNEQFF.

The chain links TRBV30 to TRBJ2-7; 7 nucleotides line up with TRBD2. Trimming took 2 bases from V and 2 from J; bases not matched to a gene: 6. The CDR3 totals 14 residues. CDR1 is GTSNPN and CDR2 is SVGIG in the germline V gene (reference sequence). CDR3 nucleotides: TGTGCCTGGAGTTCCAAGCGGGGCACCTACGAGCAGTACTTC. It translates to CAWSSKRGTYEQYF.

The chain carries TRBV29-1 and TRBJ1-1; D perhaps matches TRBD1 (5 bases). CDR1 is SQVTM and CDR2 is ANQGSEA in the germline V gene. The CDR3 covers 12 residues. V lost 7 bases to trimming and J lost 3 bases, with 12 bases between them. CDR3 sequence: CSAGQPDTEAFF. CDR3 sequence (DNA): TGCAGCGCCGGACAACCCGACACTGAAGCTTTCTTT.

The rearrangement joins TRBV2 to TRBJ1-2, with 8 bases aligning to TRBD1. This CDR3 is built from 15 residues. With V trimmed by 0 bases and J by 3 bases, 3 bases remained unmatched. Germline V gene data show CDR1 as SNHLY and CDR2 as FYNNEI. CDR3 region: CASSEAYRGDYGYTF. The CDR3 bases are TGTGCCAGCAGTGAAGCGTACAGGGGGGACTATGGCTACACCTTC.

The rearrangement joins TRBV5-1 to TRBJ2-2; 7 nucleotides line up with TRBD1. CDR3 length equals 15 residues. Germline values: CDR1 SGHRS, CDR2 YFSETQ. V shed 1 base, J shed 3 bases, and the junction held 3 bases outside the gene matches. CDR3 DNA sequence: TGCGCCAGCAGCTTGATAGGGGGCTACACCGGGGAGCTGTTTTTT. Its protein product is CASSLIGGYTGELFF.

The chain links TRBV6-5 to TRBJ2-3; 7 bases align to TRBD2. The CDR3 extends over 15 amino acids. Germline-derived CDR1 and CDR2 are MNHEY and SVGAGI. V shed 4 bases and J 4 bases; nucleotides not matched to a gene: 8. In DNA form, the CDR3 reads TGTGCCAGCAGTTCCCTCGTGGGAGGGCCAGATACGCAGTATTTT. Its translation: CASSSLVGGPDTQYF.

V usage is TRBV7-9 and J usage is TRBJ2-7; TRBD2 might be the D (6 bases). CDR1 and CDR2 (germline): SEHNR, FQNEAQ (reference sequence). The CDR3 totals 13 residues. Trimming stripped 5 bases from V and 7 bases from J, with 15 bases between. CDR3 sequence reads: CASSTSGTREQYF. Here the CDR3 DNA reads TGTGCCAGCAGCACATCCGGGACTCGAGAGCAGTACTTC.

The chain combines TRBV5-4 with TRBJ2-5; a possible D gene is TRBD1 (5 bases). The CDR3 consists of 14 residues. V was pared by 0 bases and J by 4 bases, with 10 bases between. Germline V CDR1 and CDR2: SGHNT, YYREEE (reference sequence). CDR3 loop: CASSLEGLGETQYF. CDR3 nucleotides: TGTGCCAGCAGCTTGGAGGGGCTTGGAGAGACCCAGTACTTC.

V is TRBV27 and J is TRBJ1-1, with D maybe TRBD1 (5 bases). Germline V lookup: CDR1 MNHEY, CDR2 SMNVEV (reference sequence). Trimming left V 2 bases short and J 0 bases short, with 7 bases between. The CDR3 runs to 14 residues. The CDR3 DNA sequence: TGTGCCAGCAGTTTAGCAGGGCTGAACACTGAAGCTTTCTTT. It translates to CASSLAGLNTEAFF.

The genes are TRBV19 and TRBJ1-5; perhaps TRBD1 as D (6 bases). With 7 bases removed from V and 4 bases from J, the gap between germline ends came to 14 bases. The germline V gene has CDR1 LNHDA and CDR2 SQIVND (reference sequence). This CDR3 spans 14 amino acids. CDR3 amino acids: CASTPTGANQPQHF. CDR3 DNA sequence: TGTGCCAGTACACCGACAGGCGCAAATCAGCCCCAGCATTTT.

CDR3 amino acids: CASSGQGTNEKLFF. The DNA for the CDR3 is TGTGCCAGCAGTGGGCAGGGGACTAATGAAAAACTGTTTTTT. The rearrangement joins TRBV2 to TRBJ1-4; tentatively, D is TRBD1 (6 bases). This CDR3 contains 14 residues. In germline, CDR1 is SNHLY, CDR2 FYNNEI. Trimming removed 4 bases from V and 2 bases from J, with 8 bases in between.

The chain couples TRBV7-2 to TRBJ1-2; 11 nucleotides match TRBD1. The CDR3 is 16 residues long. Germline loops: CDR1 SGHTA, CDR2 FQGNSA. V gave up 4 bases and J gave up 7 bases; unmatched junction bases: 11. This CDR3 is CASSSDRGLRGSGYTF. The CDR3 nucleotides are TGTGCCAGCAGCTCGGACAGGGGGCTGAGAGGGAGTGGCTACACCTTC.

The chain combines TRBV29-1 with TRBJ2-4; TRBD2 aligns across 10 bases. The germline V gene encodes CDR1 SQVTM and CDR2 ANQGSEA. The ends lost 4 bases at V and 6 bases at J; junction bases unmatched: 6. The CDR3 is 14 residues long. The CDR3 loop is CSVVPSGSGNIQYF. CDR3 in DNA: TGCAGCGTTGTGCCTAGCGGGAGTGGAAACATTCAGTACTTC. The full variable domain, rest sourced from reference TRBV29-1 and TRBJ2-4, is SAVISQKPSRDICQRGTSLTIQCQVDSQVTMMFWYRQQPGQSLTLIATANQGSEATYESGFVIDKFPISRPNLTFSTLTVSNMSPEDSSIYLCSVVPSGSGNIQYFGAGTRLSVL.

The chain has TRBV7-9 and TRBJ2-1, with D possibly TRBD2 on 5 matching bases. Germline CDR1 SEHNR, CDR2 FQNEAQ (reference sequence). The CDR3 totals 17 residues. V gave up 1 base and J gave up 2 bases, with 15 bases separating them. DNA for the CDR3: TGTGCCAGCAGCTTAGTAATGACCGAGGGAGCCTACAATGAGCAGTTCTTC. Translated: CASSLVMTEGAYNEQFF.

The chain employs TRBV7-3 and TRBJ2-2, with 12 bases aligning to TRBD1. V trimming: 4 bases; J trimming: 5 bases; junction bases outside the gene matches: 2. This CDR3 comprises 15 residues. Germline values: CDR1 SGHTA, CDR2 FQGTGA. CDR3 in DNA: TGTGCCAGCAGCTCGGGACAGGGGGCGACCGGGGAGCTGTTTTTT. Translation gives CASSSGQGATGELFF.

The chain links TRBV28 to TRBJ1-3, with TRBD1 matching over 7 bases. The V gene end was trimmed by 3 bases and the J gene end by 2 bases; junction bases not matched to a gene: 4. Looked up from germline, CDR1 is MDHEN and CDR2 is SYDVKM. This CDR3 has 15 residues. DNA for the CDR3: TGTGCCAGCAGTTTCCCAGGGGGAACTGGAAACACCATATATTTT. It encodes CASSFPGGTGNTIYF.

The J gene is TRBJ1-2, the V gene TRBV5-1; D ambiguous. The CDR3 covers 12 residues. Trimming shortened V by 0 bases and J by 10 bases, and 10 bases separated the two germline ends. Germline CDR1 reads SGHRS; CDR2 reads YFSETQ. For the CDR3, the DNA is TGCGCCAGCAGCTTGGAACAGATAGACTACACCTTC. This encodes CASSLEQIDYTF.